Below, 3 T cell receptor beta chains from the same sample are listed, as sequenced in a study of molecular identifiers for immune sequencing clone quantification. TCRdb ran MiXCR on the PCR reads and lists one entry per CDR3 protein. The sample has over 600,000 distinct CDR3 sequences, 15% to 20% seen once. Sequencing used naive CD8+ T cells from blood, with Jurkat cell RNA spiked in. Described subset: FACS-sorted CD8+CD4-CCR7+CD45RA+ naive T cells. These receptors all come from a human donor in good health. Some libraries in this study had Jurkat cell RNA spiked in.

At least ten counts were recorded for this clonotype. The chain has TRBV10-3 and TRBJ2-3, with D unclear. Germline CDR1 and CDR2: ENHRY and SYGVKD. The V and J ends lost 0 bases and 2 bases respectively, with 12 bases between them. The CDR3 contains 16 residues. The CDR3 DNA reads TGTGCCATCAGTGAGTCATCTGAATTCCACACAGATACGCAGTATTTT. Protein: CAISESSEFHTDTQYF.

V gene TRBV29-1 combines with J gene TRBJ2-2, with D unclear. CDR3 length: 14 residues. From germline, CDR1 is SQVTM and CDR2 ANQGSEA. Trimming stripped 7 bases from V and 5 bases from J, with 17 bases between. The CDR3, as DNA: TGCAGCGACGAAAAGGCCAGTATGACCGGGGAGCTGTTTTTT. This sequence encodes CSDEKASMTGELFF.

The rearrangement links TRBV4-1 to TRBJ1-6; D might be TRBD1 (5 bases). Trimming removed 0 bases from V and 7 bases from J, with 7 bases in between. The CDR3 contains 14 residues. Germline V gene data show CDR1 as MGHRA and CDR2 as YSYEKL. CDR3: CASSQEEGNSPLHF. Written as DNA, the CDR3 is TGCGCCAGCAGCCAAGAGGAGGGGAATTCACCCCTCCACTTT.